This T cell receptor beta chain was sequenced for a study of neurological immune-mediated disorders. Study-wide points: None of the CDR3 amino acid sequences found in expanded clones was shared across subjects. This suggests that the TCR-beta repertoires were private in all groups. The highest TCR clonal expansion occurred in HTLV-1-associated myelopathy; multiple sclerosis fell below healthy controls.

The table lists this clonotype with many counts. The antigen is unknown. The ends were cut back, 2 bases at V and 7 bases at J, with 11 bases in the middle. CDR1 SGHDN and CDR2 FVKESK come from the germline V gene. CDR3 size: 14 residues. Sorted libraries were made with about 1 million CD4+ or CD8+ T cells. The cDNA came from 5'RACE with 10-nucleotide random UMIs. TCRdb re-called the 5' RACE reads through MiXCR, storing one row per CDR3 protein. The table lists about 38,000 distinct CDR3 sequences, roughly 4.8% of them singletons. Sequencing was carried out using CD4+ T cells from blood. The receptor was isolated from a man between 18 and 29 years old in good health. This chain links TRBV14 with TRBJ2-2, with D tentatively TRBD2 (5 bases). The CDR3 nucleotides read TGTGCCAGCAGCCAATTCTCGGGGTTCGGGGAGCTGTTTTTT. Translated: CASSQFSGFGELFF.